A selection of T cell receptor beta chains follows, all from one sample in a study of blood T cell repertoires in COVID-19. Measured with immunoSEQ multiplex PCR; TCRdb has only the in-frame clones, and not every one. The data contain some 290,000 clones, 85% to 90% of them singletons. What was sequenced was peripheral blood. Receptors originate from a woman aged 25-40 years with COVID-19, enrolled during active disease. Each CDR3 is given without its conserved first and last residue.

>TRBV30|TRBJ2-4|11
AFDGLAKNIQY
>TRBV6-4|TRBJ1-2|14
ASSEGTGLFNYGYT
>TRBV21-1|TRBJ1-4|12
ASSKGQVAEKLF
>TRBV11-2|TRBJ2-7|10
ASTSQGLEQY
>TRBV19|TRBJ1-4|12
ASSPRDSNEKLF
>TRBV19|TRBJ1-4|14
ASSRARSATNEKLF
>TRBV20-1|TRBJ2-1|9
SARTSGEQF
>TRBV2|TRBJ1-2|12
ASSEAQGIYGYT
>TRBV4-1|TRBJ2-1|14
ASSQDIGGSYNEQF
>TRBV19|TRBJ1-2|14
ASSIPRGQGAYGYT
>TRBV6-6|TRBJ2-5|11
ASTQNRVETQY
>TRBV18|TRBJ1-1|16
ASSPLSGGGVGYTEAF
>TRBV24-1|TRBJ2-5|14
ATSDLRFGGQETQY
>TRBV9|TRBJ1-5|11
ASSVGAYQPQH
>TRBV6-5|TRBJ1-1|12
ASSRDTLNTEAF
>TRBV24-1|TRBJ2-2|13
ATSDFRSYTGELF
>TRBV2|TRBJ2-7|12
ASSEEGLGNEQY
>TRBV7-9|TRBJ2-6|13
ASSLDASGANVLT
>TRBV2|TRBJ2-7|14
ASRATGGQSSYEQY
>TRBV18|TRBJ2-3|11
ASSLTSGDTQY
>TRBV19|TRBJ1-1|11
ASSMTGRTEAF
>TRBV7-8|TRBJ2-7|12
ASSLATKRAEQY
>TRBV4-3|TRBJ1-2|13
ASSLLSTAHYGYT
>TRBV6-2/TRBV6-3|TRBJ1-1|12
ASSYSMRATEAF
>TRBV5-1|TRBJ2-7|13
ASSPGLAGPYEQY
>TRBV5-1|TRBJ1-3|13
ASSTTVNSGNTIY
>TRBV3-1/TRBV3-2|TRBJ2-7|13
ASSQDHVTSYEQY
>TRBV11-3|TRBJ1-4|14
ASSLPFIGLFEKLF
>TRBV7-6|TRBJ1-1|12
ASSPGQAVSEAF
>TRBV19|TRBJ2-3|14
ASSISLAMSGDTQY
>TRBV27|TRBJ1-5|14
ASSVGGGLNLQPQH
>TRBV2|TRBJ1-2|14
ASRKKGTGINYGYT
>TRBV11-2|TRBJ1-2|14
ASSRVPGQGNYGYT
>TRBV7-3|TRBJ2-2|12
ASSGTVGTGELF
>TRBV6-4|TRBJ1-1|13
ASSPGQGKGYRAF
>TRBV5-1|TRBJ2-6|12
ASSLAVGANVLT
>TRBV20-1|TRBJ1-5|11
SASWGEYQPQH
>TRBV10-1|TRBJ2-3|12
ASSAGLDTDTQY
>TRBV5-6|TRBJ2-7|12
ASSLVVTKVEQY
>TRBV3-1/TRBV3-2|TRBJ1-2|12
ASSQRRGTYGYT
>TRBV7-2|TRBJ2-7|13
ASSKWTSGDYEQY
>TRBV2|TRBJ1-5|16
ASSEALRARGPNQPQH
>TRBV28|TRBJ1-3|14
ASSPPGRSSGNTIY
>TRBV11-1|TRBJ2-1|11
ASSLDRGEEQF
>TRBV5-1|TRBJ2-5|12
ASSLGAGEETQY
>TRBV28|TRBJ2-7|13
ASSFLTGGSYEQY
>TRBV9|TRBJ1-1|13
ASSAPPQGSTEAF
>TRBV5-4|TRBJ2-3|13
ASSKIRRGTDTQY
>TRBV6-2/TRBV6-3|TRBJ1-6|14
ASSPHRGPNNSPLH
>TRBV2|TRBJ2-5|14
ASTGGSGRVGETQY
>TRBV9|TRBJ2-5|11
ASSVDQQEAQY
>TRBV14|TRBJ1-2|11
ASSPTGSYGYT
>TRBV30|TRBJ1-6|13
AWGRTGGENSPLH
>TRBV9|TRBJ2-1|12
ATHSANSYNEQF
>TRBV9|TRBJ2-3|12
ASSVGPGGDTQY
>TRBV28|TRBJ2-7|12
ASSPLRGVYEQY
>TRBV19|TRBJ1-4|14
ASSSGTGATNEKLF